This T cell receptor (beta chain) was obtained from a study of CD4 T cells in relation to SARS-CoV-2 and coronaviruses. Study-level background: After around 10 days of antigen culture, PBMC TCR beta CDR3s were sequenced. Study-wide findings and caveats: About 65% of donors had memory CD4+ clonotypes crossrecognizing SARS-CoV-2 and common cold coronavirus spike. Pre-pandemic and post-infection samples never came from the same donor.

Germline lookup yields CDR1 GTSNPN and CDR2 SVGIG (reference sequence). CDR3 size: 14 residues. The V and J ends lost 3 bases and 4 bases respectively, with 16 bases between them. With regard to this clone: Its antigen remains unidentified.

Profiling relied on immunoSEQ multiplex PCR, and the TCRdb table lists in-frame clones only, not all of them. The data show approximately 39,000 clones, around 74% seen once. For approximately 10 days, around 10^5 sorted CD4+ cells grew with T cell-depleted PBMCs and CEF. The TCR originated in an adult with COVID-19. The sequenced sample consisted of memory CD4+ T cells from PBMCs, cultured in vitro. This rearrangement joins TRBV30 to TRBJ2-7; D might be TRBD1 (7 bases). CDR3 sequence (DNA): TGTGCCTGGAGGCCAGGGGGGCCGTTTTACGAGCAGTACTTC. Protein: CAWRPGGPFYEQYF.